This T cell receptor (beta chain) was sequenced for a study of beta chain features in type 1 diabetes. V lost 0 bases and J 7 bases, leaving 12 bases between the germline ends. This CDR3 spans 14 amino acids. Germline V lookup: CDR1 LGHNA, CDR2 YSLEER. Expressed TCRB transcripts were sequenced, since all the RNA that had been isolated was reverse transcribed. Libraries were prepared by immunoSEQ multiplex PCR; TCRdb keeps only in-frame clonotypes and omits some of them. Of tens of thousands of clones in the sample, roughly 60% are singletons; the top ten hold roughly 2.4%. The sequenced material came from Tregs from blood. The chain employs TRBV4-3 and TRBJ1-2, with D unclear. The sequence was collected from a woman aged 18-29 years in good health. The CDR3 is CASSQERAVAGYTF. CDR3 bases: TGCGCCAGCAGCCAAGAGAGGGCAGTAGCTGGCTACACCTTC.